One and the same sample provided the 11 T cell receptor beta chains below, sequenced in a study of T cells in Graves' hyperthyroidism and ophthalmopathy. The CDR3 regions of TCR beta were amplified from RNA transcripts. HTBI primers were used for first-round RT-PCR of the TCR CDR3. Each CDR3 protein is one row after TCRdb ran MiXCR on the multiplex PCR reads. This sample has around 530,000 distinct CDR3 sequences; roughly 15% occur once, and the top ten carry around 17%. Sequences were obtained from blood. These receptors were obtained from a woman younger than 35 with Graves' ophthalmopathy.

A few counts support this clonotype. The chain carries TRBV28 and TRBJ1-2; a weak D match, TRBD1 (6 bases). Germline V lookup: CDR1 MDHEN, CDR2 SYDVKM. V shed 3 bases and J shed 5 bases, with 19 bases lying between them. The CDR3 contains 16 residues. CDR3 sequence reads: CASSFPQDRKQYGYTF. The CDR3 nucleotides are TGTGCCAGCAGTTTTCCCCAAGACAGGAAGCAATATGGCTACACCTTC.

The chain carries TRBV9 and TRBJ1-5; D is unclear. Trimming stripped 1 base from V and 9 bases from J, with 14 bases between. There are 14 residues in the CDR3. Germline assignment: CDR1 SGDLS and CDR2 YYNGEE. The CDR3 DNA reads as TGTGCCAGCAGCGTAAATTCGGGTGAAGGGCCCCAGCATTTT. This gives the protein CASSVNSGEGPQHF.

This clonotype was recorded a few times. The V call is TRBV19, the J call TRBJ2-5; 9 bases match TRBD1. The germline V gene encodes CDR1 LNHDA and CDR2 SQIVND (reference sequence). The CDR3 length is 15 residues. V dropped 4 bases and J dropped 5; count of bases not matched to a gene: 8. For the CDR3, the DNA is TGTGCCAGTAGTACGGGACAGGGATCTTACGAGACCCAGTACTTC. Translation: CASSTGQGSYETQYF.

The V call is TRBV6-2 or TRBV6-3, the J call TRBJ2-2; 9 positions match TRBD2. The V gene end was trimmed by 8 bases and the J gene end by 4 bases; junction bases not matched to a gene: 8. From germline, CDR1 is MNHEY and CDR2 SVGEGT. CDR3 length: 15 amino acids. This CDR3 is CASRGSGRFTGELFF. CDR3 in DNA: TGTGCCAGCCGGGGGAGCGGGAGGTTCACCGGGGAGCTGTTTTTT.

The chain recombines TRBV15 with TRBJ2-3; a possible D gene is TRBD2 (5 bases). V lost 0 bases, J lost 3 bases, and 7 bases lay in between. Germline V CDR1 and CDR2: LNHNV, YYDKDF (reference sequence). CDR3 length equals 14 residues. The CDR3: CATSREEVTDTQYF. In nucleotides, the CDR3 is TGTGCCACCAGCAGAGAGGAGGTTACAGATACGCAGTATTTT.

The chain combines TRBV24-1 with TRBJ1-5; D is unresolved. V was clipped by 8 bases and J by 7 bases, with 14 bases between them. Germline CDR1 is KGHDR and CDR2 is SFDVKD. CDR3 length equals 13 residues. The CDR3 loop reads CATTAGRGQPQHF. In nucleotides, the CDR3 is TGTGCCACCACGGCGGGAAGAGGGCAGCCCCAGCATTTT.

This clonotype was seen many times. The chain combines TRBV28 with TRBJ1-5; D is uncertain. Trimming cost V 4 bases and J 0 bases, with 13 bases left between them. CDR3 length: 16 residues. Per germline, CDR1 MDHEN and CDR2 SYDVKM. CDR3 nucleotide sequence: TGTGCCAGCAGTTATCCAGGTGTCTATAGCAATCAGCCCCAGCATTTT. Its protein product is CASSYPGVYSNQPQHF.

The chain employs TRBV5-6 and TRBJ2-1; unclear D gene. V was pared by 4 bases and J by 0 bases, with 17 bases between. This CDR3 has 17 residues. Looked up from germline, CDR1 is SGHDT and CDR2 is YYEEEE. The CDR3 here is CASSPYDGSSSYNEQFF. The CDR3 coding sequence is TGTGCCAGCAGCCCTTATGACGGCTCGAGCTCCTACAATGAGCAGTTCTTC.

The rearrangement joins TRBV20-1 to TRBJ1-1; D unclear. The CDR3 covers 14 residues. V was cut by 4 bases and J by 0 bases, with 12 bases left in between. CDR1 and CDR2 from the germline V gene are DFQATT and SNEGSKA (reference sequence). CDR3 protein: CSATAVDMNTEAFF. The CDR3 DNA reads as TGCAGTGCTACGGCTGTAGATATGAACACTGAAGCTTTCTTT.

The chain couples TRBV7-6 to TRBJ1-1; D not certain. The CDR3 extends over 13 amino acids. Germline V gene sequence: CDR1 SGHVS, CDR2 FNYEAQ. Trimming shortened V by 5 bases and J by 0 bases, and 7 bases separated the two germline ends. The chain's CDR3 is CASSALLNTEAFF. The CDR3 nucleotides read TGTGCCAGCAGCGCACTATTGAACACTGAAGCTTTCTTT.

This clonotype was recorded many times. The chain joins TRBV28 to TRBJ2-7, with a possible D match to TRBD1 (6 bases). The CDR3 has 11 residues. The germline V gene has CDR1 MDHEN and CDR2 SYDVKM. The ends were cut back, 8 bases at V and 5 bases at J, with 10 bases in the middle. In nucleotides, the CDR3 is TGTGCCAGCGACAGGAACCACGAGCAGTACTTC. This sequence encodes CASDRNHEQYF.